The next 20 T cell receptor beta chains were all read from a single sample in a study of radiotherapy plus CTLA-4 blockade in lung cancer. Data came from immunoSEQ multiplex PCR; TCRdb stores just in-frame clones and leaves some out. The table lists about 81,000 clones, approximately 79% of them singletons. The material sequenced was peripheral blood, taken from a patient treated with radiotherapy plus ipilimumab. The receptors originated from a human donor with non-small cell lung cancer that progressed on radiotherapy plus ipilimumab.

This chain connects TRBV4-2 to TRBJ1-5; TRBD1 matches at 9 bases. There are 16 residues in the CDR3. The trim removed 0 bases at V and 3 bases at J, leaving 3 bases unmatched. Looked up from germline, CDR1 is LGHNA and CDR2 is YNFKEQ. In DNA, the CDR3 is TGTGCCAGCAGCCAAGATAGGGACAGGGACAATCAGCCCCAGCATTTT. Amino acid sequence: CASSQDRDRDNQPQHF.

This clone was found once. The chain recombines TRBV29-1 with TRBJ1-5; D uncertain. Trimming stripped 6 bases from V and 4 bases from J, with 10 bases between. The CDR3 has 12 amino acids. CDR1 and CDR2 (germline): SQVTM, ANQGSEA. The CDR3 sequence is CSVRDTNQPQHF. The CDR3 coding sequence is TGCAGCGTGCGTGACACAAATCAGCCCCAGCATTTT.

V gene TRBV19 combines with J gene TRBJ2-2; 12 nucleotides agree with TRBD2. The CDR3 loop spans 15 amino acids. V was clipped by 7 bases and J by 3 bases; unmatched bases: 3. Germline-derived CDR1 and CDR2 are LNHDA and SQIVND (reference sequence). The chain's CDR3 is CASTGLAGYTGELFF. In DNA form, the CDR3 reads TGTGCCAGTACCGGACTAGCGGGGTACACCGGGGAGCTGTTTTTT.

The chain carries TRBV13 and TRBJ2-1; the D call may be TRBD1 or TRBD2 (6 bases each). Trimming left V 3 bases short and J 5 bases short, with 11 bases between. This CDR3 has 14 amino acids. The germline V gene has CDR1 PRHDT and CDR2 FYEKMQ (reference sequence). The DNA for the CDR3 is TGTGCCAGCAGCTTGGGGGGCTTAGACAATGAGCAGTTCTTC. It codes for CASSLGGLDNEQFF.

This clone was counted between two and nine times. This chain links TRBV28 with TRBJ1-2; D remains unclear. The length of the CDR3 is 12 residues. Per the germline V gene, CDR1 is MDHEN and CDR2 is SYDVKM. The V end was cut by 5 bases, the J end by 2 bases, with 6 bases between. The CDR3 DNA is TGTGCCAGCAGTGGGCGGAACTATGGCTACACCTTC. Translating it yields CASSGRNYGYTF.

The chain employs TRBV11-2 and TRBJ2-7, with D possibly TRBD1 on 6 matching bases. Germline V gene sequence: CDR1 SGHAT, CDR2 FQNNGV. Trimming took 5 bases from V and 5 from J, leaving 22 bases between them. The CDR3 runs to 16 residues. CDR3 DNA sequence: TGTGCCAGCAGCACCCGCGGGCGCAGGGGAAGACACGAGCAGTACTTC. Its protein is CASSTRGRRGRHEQYF. The full variable domain, rest sourced from reference TRBV11-2 and TRBJ2-7, is EAGVAQSPRYKIIEKRQSVAFWCNPISGHATLYWYQQILGQGPKLLIQFQNNGVVDDSQLPKDRFSAERLKGVDSTLKIQPAKLEDSAVYLCASSTRGRRGRHEQYFGPGTRLTVT.

The V and J genes are TRBV5-6 and TRBJ2-7, with D perhaps TRBD2 (5 bases). Germline-derived CDR1 and CDR2 are SGHDT and YYEEEE. The V gene lost 4 bases and the J gene lost 6 bases, with 11 bases spanning the gap. This CDR3 has 12 amino acids. The CDR3 here is CASSTWGAEQYF. CDR3 sequence (DNA): TGTGCCAGCAGCACCTGGGGAGCCGAGCAGTACTTC.

This sequence joins TRBV29-1 and TRBJ2-2; D possibly matches TRBD1 or TRBD2 (7 bases each). Germline V gene data show CDR1 as SQVTM and CDR2 as ANQGSEA. V lost 4 bases and J lost 5, with 17 bases in between. The CDR3 is 15 residues long. The CDR3 loop is CSVAGQGGLTGELFF. CDR3 in DNA: TGCAGCGTTGCGGGGCAGGGGGGGCTGACCGGGGAGCTGTTTTTT.

V and J are TRBV4-1 and TRBJ1-6; no clear D. Germline V gives CDR1 MGHRA, CDR2 YSYEKL. This CDR3 has 14 residues. V was pared by 0 bases and J by 10 bases, with 10 bases between. CDR3 coding DNA: TGCGCCAGCAGCCAAGATCCAGCTATCTCACCCCTCCACTTT. The encoded protein is CASSQDPAISPLHF.

The V and J genes are TRBV11-2 and TRBJ2-7, with a possible D match to TRBD2 (5 bases). Trimming pared 0 bases from V and 0 bases from J, leaving 15 bases between. The CDR3 spans 17 residues. The germline V gene encodes CDR1 SGHAT and CDR2 FQNNGV. The CDR3 spells CASSLEGKTTSSYEQYF. The CDR3 bases are TGTGCCAGCAGCTTAGAGGGAAAGACAACTAGCTCCTACGAGCAGTACTTC. Looking up the rest from reference TRBV11-2 and TRBJ2-7 gives the full variable domain: EAGVAQSPRYKIIEKRQSVAFWCNPISGHATLYWYQQILGQGPKLLIQFQNNGVVDDSQLPKDRFSAERLKGVDSTLKIQPAKLEDSAVYLCASSLEGKTTSSYEQYFGPGTRLTVT.

The gene calls are TRBV11-1 and TRBJ2-7; a weak D match, TRBD2 (7 bases). Germline V gene lookup returns CDR1 SGHAT and CDR2 FQDESV (reference sequence). The CDR3 runs 14 residues. Trimming left V 2 bases short and J 7 bases short, with 15 bases between. CDR3: CASSLRGASGEQYF. The CDR3 DNA reads as TGTGCCAGCAGCTTACGGGGGGCATCTGGGGAGCAGTACTTC. Complete variable domain (other parts from reference TRBV11-1 and TRBJ2-7): EAEVAQSPRYKITEKSQAVAFWCDPISGHATLYWYRQILGQGPELLVQFQDESVVDDSQLPKDRFSAERLKGVDSTLKIQPAELGDSAMYLCASSLRGASGEQYFGPGTRLTVT.

This clone was picked up one time. The V and J genes are TRBV5-1 and TRBJ2-2, with D unresolved. Germline V gene sequence: CDR1 SGHRS, CDR2 YFSETQ. V lost 4 bases to trimming and J lost 1 base, with 8 bases between them. The CDR3 runs 14 residues. CDR3: CASSKDGNTGELFF. The CDR3 DNA sequence: TGCGCCAGCAGCAAAGACGGGAACACCGGGGAGCTGTTTTTT. Full variable domain (outside the CDR3, taken from reference TRBV5-1 and TRBJ2-2): KAGVTQTPRYLIKTRGQQVTLSCSPISGHRSVSWYQQTPGQGLQFLFEYFSETQRNKGNFPGRFSGRQFSNSRSEMNVSTLELGDSALYLCASSKDGNTGELFFGEGSRLTVL.

The CDR3: CAISESGGTYEQYF. CDR3 bases: TGTGCCATCAGTGAATCAGGCGGAACCTACGAGCAGTACTTC. The rearrangement joins TRBV10-3 to TRBJ2-7; unclear D gene. V dropped 3 bases and J dropped 2 bases, with 11 bases sitting between them. The length of the CDR3 is 14 residues. Germline assignment: CDR1 ENHRY and CDR2 SYGVKD.

The chain has TRBV7-9 and TRBJ2-5; TRBD2 agrees at 10 bases. V trimming: 3 bases; J trimming: 1 base; junction bases outside the gene matches: 2. CDR1 SEHNR and CDR2 FQNEAQ come from the germline V gene (reference sequence). The CDR3 covers 15 residues. CDR3 protein: CASSLGLASQETQYF. CDR3 nucleotide sequence: TGTGCCAGCAGCTTGGGACTAGCGAGCCAAGAGACCCAGTACTTC.

This chain uses TRBV7-3 with TRBJ1-1, with 9 bases fitting TRBD1. V shed 5 bases, J shed 7 bases, and the junction held 5 bases outside the gene matches. The germline V gene encodes CDR1 SGHTA and CDR2 FQGTGA. The CDR3 runs 13 residues. The CDR3 reads CASSTTGGGEAFF. CDR3 DNA sequence: TGTGCCAGCAGCACCACAGGGGGCGGTGAAGCTTTCTTT.

J is TRBJ2-5 and V is TRBV4-2; 7 bases map to TRBD2. The length of the CDR3 is 14 residues. CDR1 LGHNA and CDR2 YNFKEQ come from the germline V gene. V dropped 6 bases and J dropped 4; count of bases not matched to a gene: 8. CDR3 residues: CASSRSREGETQYF. The DNA for the CDR3 is TGTGCCAGCAGTCGGTCCAGGGAGGGAGAGACCCAGTACTTC.

This chain uses TRBV28 with TRBJ1-5; D is perhaps TRBD1 (6 bases). The CDR3 is 15 amino acids. V lost 1 base to trimming and J lost 2 bases, with 9 bases between them. Germline-derived CDR1 and CDR2 are MDHEN and SYDVKM. In DNA, the CDR3 is TGTGCCAGCAGTTTATTTTCAGGGGGCAATCAGCCCCAGCATTTT. The encoded protein is CASSLFSGGNQPQHF.

CDR3 in amino acids: CASTPSGRNSYEQYF. Here the CDR3 DNA reads TGTGCCAGCACGCCTAGCGGGCGAAACTCCTACGAGCAGTACTTC. This chain uses TRBV6-5 with TRBJ2-7; 8 bases line up with TRBD2. The ends lost 7 bases at V and 0 bases at J; junction bases unmatched: 8. Per germline, CDR1 MNHEY and CDR2 SVGAGI. The CDR3 extends over 15 amino acids.

The chain carries TRBV29-1 and TRBJ2-7; possibly TRBD1 for D (5 bases). Per germline, CDR1 SQVTM and CDR2 ANQGSEA. V shed 6 bases and J shed 2 bases, with 11 bases lying between them. This CDR3 contains 12 residues. The CDR3 protein is CSVKGDTYEQYF. The CDR3 DNA sequence: TGCAGCGTCAAAGGGGATACCTACGAGCAGTACTTC.

The chain recombines TRBV5-8 with TRBJ2-7; 13 positions agree with TRBD2. The V and J ends lost 1 base and 7 bases, in that order; junction bases with no gene match: 8. The CDR3 length is 16 residues. Germline V lookup: CDR1 SGHTS, CDR2 YDEGEE. The CDR3 spells CASSLIGRTSGGEQYF. CDR3 coding DNA: TGTGCCAGCAGCTTGATAGGACGGACTAGCGGGGGAGAGCAGTACTTC.